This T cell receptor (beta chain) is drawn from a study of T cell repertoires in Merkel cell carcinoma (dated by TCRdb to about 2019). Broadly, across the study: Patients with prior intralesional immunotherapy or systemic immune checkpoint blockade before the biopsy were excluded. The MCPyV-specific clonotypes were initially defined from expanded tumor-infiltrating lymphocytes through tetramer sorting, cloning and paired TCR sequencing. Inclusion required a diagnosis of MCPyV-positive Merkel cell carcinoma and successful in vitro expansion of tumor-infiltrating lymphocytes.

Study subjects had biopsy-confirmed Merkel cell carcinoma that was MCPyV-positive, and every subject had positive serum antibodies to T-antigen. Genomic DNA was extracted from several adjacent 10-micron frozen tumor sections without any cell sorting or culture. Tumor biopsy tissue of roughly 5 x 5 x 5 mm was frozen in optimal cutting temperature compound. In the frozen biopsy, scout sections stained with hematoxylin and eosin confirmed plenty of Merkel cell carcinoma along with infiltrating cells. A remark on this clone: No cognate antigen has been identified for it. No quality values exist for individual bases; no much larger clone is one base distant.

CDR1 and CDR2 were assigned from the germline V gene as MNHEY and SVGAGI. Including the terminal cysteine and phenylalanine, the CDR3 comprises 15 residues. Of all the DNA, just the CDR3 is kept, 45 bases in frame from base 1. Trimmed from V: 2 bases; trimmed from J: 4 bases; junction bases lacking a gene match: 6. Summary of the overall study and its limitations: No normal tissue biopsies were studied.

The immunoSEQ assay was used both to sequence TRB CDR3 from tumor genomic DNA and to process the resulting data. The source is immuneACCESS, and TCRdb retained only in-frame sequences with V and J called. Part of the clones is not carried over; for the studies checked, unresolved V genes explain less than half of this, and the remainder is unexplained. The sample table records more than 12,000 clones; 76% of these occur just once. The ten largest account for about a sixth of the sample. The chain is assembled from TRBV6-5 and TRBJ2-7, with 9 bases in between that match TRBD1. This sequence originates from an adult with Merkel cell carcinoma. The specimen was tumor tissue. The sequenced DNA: TGTGCCAGCAGTTACATTGGGACAGGGATGTACGAGCAGTACTTC. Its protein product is CASSYIGTGMYEQYF.